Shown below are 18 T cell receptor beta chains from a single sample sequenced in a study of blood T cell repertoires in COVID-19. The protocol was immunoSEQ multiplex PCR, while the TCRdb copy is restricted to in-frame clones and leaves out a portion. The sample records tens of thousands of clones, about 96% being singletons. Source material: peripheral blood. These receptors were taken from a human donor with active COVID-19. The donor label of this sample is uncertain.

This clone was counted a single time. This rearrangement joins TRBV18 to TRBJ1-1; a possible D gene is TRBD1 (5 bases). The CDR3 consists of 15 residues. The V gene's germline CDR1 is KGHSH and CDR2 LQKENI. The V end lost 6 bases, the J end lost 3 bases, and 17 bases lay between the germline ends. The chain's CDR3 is CASSRSTGVDTEAFF. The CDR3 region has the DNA TGTGCCAGCTCCCGAAGCACGGGGGTTGACACTGAAGCTTTCTTT.

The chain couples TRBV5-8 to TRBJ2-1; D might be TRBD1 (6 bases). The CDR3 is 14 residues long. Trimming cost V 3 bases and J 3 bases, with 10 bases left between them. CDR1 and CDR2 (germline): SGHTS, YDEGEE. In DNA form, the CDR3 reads TGTGCCAGCAGCTCCGACAGGATCTACAATGAGCAGTTCTTC. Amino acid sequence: CASSSDRIYNEQFF. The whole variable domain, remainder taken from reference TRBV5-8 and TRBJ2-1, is EAGVTQSPTHLIKTRGQQATLRCSPISGHTSVYWYQQALGLGLQFLLWYDEGEERNRGNFPPRFSGRQFPNYSSELNVNALELEDSALYLCASSSDRIYNEQFFGPGTRLTVL.

CDR3 sequence (DNA): TGTGCCAGCTCACGAAGGGGGCCCCCGAACACCGGGGAGCTGTTTTTT. It codes for CASSRRGPPNTGELFF. V usage is TRBV18 and J usage is TRBJ2-2, with 7 bases that match TRBD1. This CDR3 comprises 16 residues. Losses at the gene ends were 4 bases for V and 0 bases for J; bases not matched to a gene: 5. Germline V gene data show CDR1 as KGHSH and CDR2 as LQKENI. Filled out from reference TRBV18 and TRBJ2-2, the complete variable domain reads NAGVMQNPRHLVRRRGQEARLRCSPMKGHSHVYWYRQLPEEGLKFMVYLQKENIIDESGMPKERFSAEFPKEGPSILRIQQVVRGDSAAYFCASSRRGPPNTGELFFGEGSRLTVL.

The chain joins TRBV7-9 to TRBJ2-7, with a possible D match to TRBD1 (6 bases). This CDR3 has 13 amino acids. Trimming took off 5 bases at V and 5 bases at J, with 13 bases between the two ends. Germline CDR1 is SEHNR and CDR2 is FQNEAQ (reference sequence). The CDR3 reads CASSPQGSHEQYF. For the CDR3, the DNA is TGTGCCAGCAGCCCACAGGGTTCCCACGAGCAGTACTTC.

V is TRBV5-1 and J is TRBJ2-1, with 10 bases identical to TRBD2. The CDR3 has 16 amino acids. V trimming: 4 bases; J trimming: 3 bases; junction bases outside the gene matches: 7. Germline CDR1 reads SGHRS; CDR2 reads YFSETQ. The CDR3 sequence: CASSPKSGGVYNEQFF. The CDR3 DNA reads TGCGCCAGCAGCCCAAAGAGCGGGGGGGTCTACAATGAGCAGTTCTTC.

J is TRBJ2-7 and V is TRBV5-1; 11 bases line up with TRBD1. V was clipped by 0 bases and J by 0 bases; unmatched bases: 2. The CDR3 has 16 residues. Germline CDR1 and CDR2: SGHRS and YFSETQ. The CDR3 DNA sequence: TGCGCCAGCAGCTTGGACGGGACAGGGGGCTCCTACGAGCAGTACTTC. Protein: CASSLDGTGGSYEQYF.

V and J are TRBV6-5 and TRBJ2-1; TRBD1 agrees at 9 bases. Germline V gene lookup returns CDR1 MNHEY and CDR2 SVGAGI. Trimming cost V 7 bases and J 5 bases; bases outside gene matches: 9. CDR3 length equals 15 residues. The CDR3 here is CASKKQGASDNEQFF. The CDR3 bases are TGTGCCAGCAAGAAACAGGGGGCATCGGACAATGAGCAGTTCTTC.

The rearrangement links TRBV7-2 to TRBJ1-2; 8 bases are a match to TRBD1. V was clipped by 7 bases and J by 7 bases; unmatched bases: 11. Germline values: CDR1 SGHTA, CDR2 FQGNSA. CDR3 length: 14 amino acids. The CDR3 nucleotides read TGTGCCAGCACGATACAGGGGGTAGGCGGTGGCTACACCTTC. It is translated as CASTIQGVGGGYTF.

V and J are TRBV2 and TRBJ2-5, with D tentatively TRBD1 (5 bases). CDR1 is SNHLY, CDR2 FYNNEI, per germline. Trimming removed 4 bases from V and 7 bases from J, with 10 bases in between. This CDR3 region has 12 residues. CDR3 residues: CASSVLQGTQYF. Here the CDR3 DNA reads TGTGCCAGCAGTGTTCTTCAGGGGACCCAGTACTTC. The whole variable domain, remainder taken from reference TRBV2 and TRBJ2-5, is EPEVTQTPSHQVTQMGQEVILRCVPISNHLYFYWYRQILGQKVEFLVSFYNNEISEKSEIFDDQFSVERPDGSNFTLKIRSTKLEDSAMYFCASSVLQGTQYFGPGTRLLVL.

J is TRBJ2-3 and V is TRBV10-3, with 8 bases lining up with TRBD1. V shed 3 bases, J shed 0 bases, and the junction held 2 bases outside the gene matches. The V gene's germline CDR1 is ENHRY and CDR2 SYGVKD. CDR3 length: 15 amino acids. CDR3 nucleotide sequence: TGTGCCATCAGTGATGGGACAGGAAGCACAGATACGCAGTATTTT. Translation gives CAISDGTGSTDTQYF.

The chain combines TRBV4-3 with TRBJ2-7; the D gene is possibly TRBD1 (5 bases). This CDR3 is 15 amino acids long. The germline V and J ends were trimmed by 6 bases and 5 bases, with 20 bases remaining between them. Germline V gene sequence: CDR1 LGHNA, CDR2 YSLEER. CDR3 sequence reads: CASRPDSGRLDEQYF. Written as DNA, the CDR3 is TGCGCCAGCAGACCCGACTCAGGGCGGCTAGACGAGCAGTACTTC.

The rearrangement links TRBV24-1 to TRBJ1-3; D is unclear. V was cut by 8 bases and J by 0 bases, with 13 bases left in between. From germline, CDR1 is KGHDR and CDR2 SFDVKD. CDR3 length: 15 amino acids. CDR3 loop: CATKNDGDSGNTIYF. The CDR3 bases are TGTGCCACCAAGAACGACGGAGACTCTGGAAACACCATATATTTT.

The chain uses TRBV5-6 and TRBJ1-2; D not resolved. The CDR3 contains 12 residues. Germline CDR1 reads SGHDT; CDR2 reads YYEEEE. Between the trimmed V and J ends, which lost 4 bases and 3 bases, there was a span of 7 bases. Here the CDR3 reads CASSRVDYGYTF. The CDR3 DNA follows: TGTGCCAGCAGCCGGGTGGACTATGGCTACACCTTC.

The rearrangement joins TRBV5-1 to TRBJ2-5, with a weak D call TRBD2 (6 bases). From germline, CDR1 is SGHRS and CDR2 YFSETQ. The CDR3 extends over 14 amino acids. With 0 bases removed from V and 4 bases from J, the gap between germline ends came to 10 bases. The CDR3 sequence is CASSLGGGLETQYF. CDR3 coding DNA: TGCGCCAGCAGCTTGGGTGGAGGGCTAGAGACCCAGTACTTC. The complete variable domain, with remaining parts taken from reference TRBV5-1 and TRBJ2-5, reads KAGVTQTPRYLIKTRGQQVTLSCSPISGHRSVSWYQQTPGQGLQFLFEYFSETQRNKGNFPGRFSGRQFSNSRSEMNVSTLELGDSALYLCASSLGGGLETQYFGPGTRLLVL.

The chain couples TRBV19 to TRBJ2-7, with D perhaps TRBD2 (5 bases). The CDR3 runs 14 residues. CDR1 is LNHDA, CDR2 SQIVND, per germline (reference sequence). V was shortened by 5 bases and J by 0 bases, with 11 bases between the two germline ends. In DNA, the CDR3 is TGTGCCAGTAGTTTGTCTCGGGACTCCTACGAGCAGTACTTC. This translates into CASSLSRDSYEQYF.

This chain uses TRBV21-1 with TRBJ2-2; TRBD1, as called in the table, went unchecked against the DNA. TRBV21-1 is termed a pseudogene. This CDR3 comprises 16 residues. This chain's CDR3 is CASSKGGRALAGELFF. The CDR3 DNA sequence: TGTGCCAGCAGCAAAGGGGGCAGGGCCCTTGCCGGGGAGCTGTTTTTT.

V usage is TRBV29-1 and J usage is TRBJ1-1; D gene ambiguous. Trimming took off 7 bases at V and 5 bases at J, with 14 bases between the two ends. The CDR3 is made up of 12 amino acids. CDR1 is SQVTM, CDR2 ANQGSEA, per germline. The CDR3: CSGRLKQTEAFF. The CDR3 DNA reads TGCAGCGGCAGACTTAAGCAGACTGAAGCTTTCTTT.

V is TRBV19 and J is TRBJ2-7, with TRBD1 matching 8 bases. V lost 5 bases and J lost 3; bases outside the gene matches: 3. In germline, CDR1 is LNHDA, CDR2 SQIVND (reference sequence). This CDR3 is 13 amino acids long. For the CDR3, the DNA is TGTGCCAGTAGTCCGACAGGGGTCTACGAGCAGTACTTC. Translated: CASSPTGVYEQYF.